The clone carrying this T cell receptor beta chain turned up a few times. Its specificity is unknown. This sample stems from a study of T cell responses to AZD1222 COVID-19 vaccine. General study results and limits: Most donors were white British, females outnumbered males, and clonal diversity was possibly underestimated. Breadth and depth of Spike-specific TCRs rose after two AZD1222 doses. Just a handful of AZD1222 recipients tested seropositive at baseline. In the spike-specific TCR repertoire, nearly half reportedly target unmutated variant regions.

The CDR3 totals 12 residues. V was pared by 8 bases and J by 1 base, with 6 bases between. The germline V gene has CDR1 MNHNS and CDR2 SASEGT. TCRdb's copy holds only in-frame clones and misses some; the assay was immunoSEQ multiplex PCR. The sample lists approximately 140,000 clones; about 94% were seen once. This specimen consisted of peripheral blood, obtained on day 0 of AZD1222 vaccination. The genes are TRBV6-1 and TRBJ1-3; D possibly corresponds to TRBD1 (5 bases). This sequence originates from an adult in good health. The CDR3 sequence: CASRGSGNTIYF. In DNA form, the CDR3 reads TGTGCCAGCCGGGGGTCTGGAAACACCATATATTTT.